Sequencing of this T cell receptor beta chain was carried out in a study of T cells in Graves' hyperthyroidism and ophthalmopathy. Findings and limits, study-wide: The model foresaw ophthalmopathy a median around 6.8 months prior to onset.

What was amplified from RNA transcripts were TCR beta CDR3 regions. During a first-round RT-PCR of the TCR CDR3, the HTBI primer set was used. MiXCR, applied by TCRdb to the multiplex PCR reads, yields one record per CDR3 protein. In the table there are 530,000 or so distinct CDR3 sequences, approximately 24% of which are singletons. This clonotype was picked up many times. Its matching antigen is unknown. Uncontrolled infections, other autoimmune diseases, pregnancy or lactation led to exclusion of patients. Trimming took off 7 bases at V and 2 bases at J, with 9 bases between the two ends. CDR1 is MDHEN and CDR2 is SYDVKM in the germline V gene. The CDR3 runs 14 residues.

This receptor was obtained from a woman aged 25-40 years with Graves' ophthalmopathy. Sequencing was performed on blood. The gene calls are TRBV28 and TRBJ2-6; no definite D call. The CDR3 loop is CASTSEPGANVLTF. CDR3 DNA sequence: TGTGCCAGCACTTCCGAGCCTGGGGCCAACGTCCTGACTTTC.